The 12 T cell receptor beta chains below all came from one sample that was sequenced in a study of blood T cell repertoires in COVID-19. Here immunoSEQ multiplex PCR was the method, and the copy in TCRdb shows in-frame clones only, minus some. Seen here are tens of thousands of clones, approximately 86% observed once, and the top ten hold around 5%. Sample: peripheral blood. The receptors come from a man in his sixties or seventies with acute or convalescent COVID-19.

The chain employs TRBV5-8 and TRBJ1-6; maybe TRBD1 (6 bases). Germline-derived CDR1 and CDR2 are SGHTS and YDEGEE. CDR3 length: 13 amino acids. V shed 2 bases and J shed 11 bases, with 11 bases lying between them. The DNA of the CDR3 is TGTGCCAGCAGCTTCAGGGGAAGGCCACCCCTCCACTTT. It is translated as CASSFRGRPPLHF. Supplemented by reference TRBV5-8 and TRBJ1-6, the full variable domain reads EAGVTQSPTHLIKTRGQQATLRCSPISGHTSVYWYQQALGLGLQFLLWYDEGEERNRGNFPPRFSGRQFPNYSSELNVNALELEDSALYLCASSFRGRPPLHFGNGTRLTVT.

The J gene is TRBJ2-2, the V gene TRBV7-3; 11 positions match TRBD2. CDR3 length equals 17 residues. Germline CDR1 and CDR2: SGHTA and FQGTGA. V shed 5 bases, J shed 0 bases, and the junction held 5 bases outside the gene matches. The CDR3 bases are TGTGCCAGCAGCGCCATAGCGGGGGGGCCGAACACCGGGGAGCTGTTTTTT. Encoded protein: CASSAIAGGPNTGELFF.

V and J are TRBV5-5 and TRBJ2-3; weak D call: TRBD1 (6 bases). The CDR3 is made up of 15 amino acids. Deletions cut 5 bases from V and 2 bases from J, with 15 bases between. Germline values: CDR1 SGHKS, CDR2 YYEKEE (reference sequence). In nucleotides, the CDR3 is TGTGCCAGCAGGCTCCCAGGGGATCCCACAGATACGCAGTATTTT. The encoded protein is CASRLPGDPTDTQYF.

The chain recombines TRBV6-4 with TRBJ2-7, with a tentative D call TRBD1 (7 bases). Trimming shortened V by 7 bases and J by 4 bases, and 17 bases separated the two germline ends. This CDR3 has 14 amino acids. Germline assignment: CDR1 MRHNA and CDR2 SNTAGT. The CDR3 here is CASTGDRISYEQYF. The CDR3 nucleotides are TGTGCCAGCACGGGGGACAGAATCTCTTACGAGCAGTACTTC.

The chain has TRBV27 and TRBJ2-7, with D possibly matching TRBD1 (5 bases). The CDR3 extends over 14 amino acids. V lost 3 bases, J lost 5 bases, and 14 bases lay in between. Looked up from germline, CDR1 is MNHEY and CDR2 is SMNVEV (reference sequence). The CDR3 protein is CASSLVGRVHEQYF. Written as DNA, the CDR3 is TGTGCCAGCAGTTTGGTTGGCAGGGTCCACGAGCAGTACTTC.

CDR3 nucleotide sequence: TGTGCCAGCAGTGAAAGGACAAACTATAATTCACCCCTCCACTTT. Its protein is CASSERTNYNSPLHF. V is TRBV2 and J is TRBJ1-6, with D possibly TRBD1 on 5 matching bases. The CDR3 totals 15 residues. Germline CDR1 SNHLY, CDR2 FYNNEI. The ends were cut back, 2 bases at V and 3 bases at J, with 8 bases in the middle.

The rearrangement joins TRBV5-4 to TRBJ2-3; 9 bases match TRBD2. V lost 3 bases, J lost 0 bases, and 5 bases stayed unmatched. The germline gives CDR1 SGHNT, CDR2 YYREEE (reference sequence). This CDR3 is built from 16 residues. In DNA form, the CDR3 reads TGTGCCAGCAGCTCCCCCACTAGCGGGAGCACAGATACGCAGTATTTT. Its protein is CASSSPTSGSTDTQYF.

This clone has only a few counts. The chain is built from TRBV9 and TRBJ2-1, with 10 positions matching TRBD1. Germline CDR1 SGDLS, CDR2 YYNGEE. V lost 4 bases and J lost 2; bases outside the gene matches: 3. The CDR3 sequence is 15 residues long. This CDR3 reads CASSKDRGAYNEQFF. The CDR3 DNA reads as TGTGCCAGCAGCAAGGACAGGGGGGCCTACAATGAGCAGTTCTTC.

The V gene is TRBV3-1 (or the pseudogene TRBV3-2), the J gene TRBJ1-1; no clear D. The V gene's germline CDR1 is LGHDT and CDR2 YNNKEL (reference sequence). The CDR3 is made up of 12 amino acids. V lost 6 bases, J lost 4 bases, and 9 bases lay in between. CDR3 bases: TGTGCCAGCAGGGCGAGAGGCACTGAAGCTTTCTTT. Its protein product is CASRARGTEAFF.

The rearrangement uses TRBV9 and TRBJ2-3; D not resolved. V was shortened by 0 bases and J by 1 base, with 15 bases between the two germline ends. Germline V CDR1 and CDR2: SGDLS, YYNGEE. The CDR3 is 17 residues long. CDR3 coding DNA: TGTGCCAGCAGCGTAGTCAGAGACTCTCGCGGCACAGATACGCAGTATTTT. This gives the protein CASSVVRDSRGTDTQYF. The full variable domain, rest sourced from reference TRBV9 and TRBJ2-3, is DSGVTQTPKHLITATGQRVTLRCSPRSGDLSVYWYQQSLDQGLQFLIQYYNGEERAKGNILERFSAQQFPDLHSELNLSSLELGDSALYFCASSVVRDSRGTDTQYFGPGTRLTVL.

This rearrangement joins TRBV11-3 to TRBJ2-7; 13 bases are shared with TRBD2. The germline V gene encodes CDR1 SGHNT and CDR2 YENEEA. The CDR3 totals 15 residues. The J segment lost 3 bases and the V segment lost 5 bases, leaving 4 bases of the junction unmatched. CDR3 bases: TGTGCCAGCAGCCCCGGGACTAGCGGGGACTACGAGCAGTACTTC. Its protein product is CASSPGTSGDYEQYF.

The J gene is TRBJ1-2, the V gene TRBV14; no clear D gene. This CDR3 has 14 amino acids. The germline V and J ends were trimmed by 4 bases and 0 bases, with 9 bases remaining between them. CDR1 is SGHDN, CDR2 FVKESK, per germline. The CDR3 DNA reads TGTGCCAGCAGCCTCCCCGGGTCTAACTATGGCTACACCTTC. This sequence encodes CASSLPGSNYGYTF.